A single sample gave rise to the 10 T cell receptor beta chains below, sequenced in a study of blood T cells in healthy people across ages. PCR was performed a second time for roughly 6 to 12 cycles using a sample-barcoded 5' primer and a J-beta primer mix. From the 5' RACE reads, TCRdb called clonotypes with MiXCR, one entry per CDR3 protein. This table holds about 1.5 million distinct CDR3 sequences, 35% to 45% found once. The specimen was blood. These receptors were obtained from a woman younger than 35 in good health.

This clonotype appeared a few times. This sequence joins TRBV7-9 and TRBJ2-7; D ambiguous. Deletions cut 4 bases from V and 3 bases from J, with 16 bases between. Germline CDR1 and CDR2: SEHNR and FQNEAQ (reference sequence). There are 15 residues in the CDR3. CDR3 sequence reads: CASSSSYVLGYEQYF. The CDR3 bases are TGTGCCAGCAGCTCCTCCTACGTCCTCGGCTACGAGCAGTACTTC. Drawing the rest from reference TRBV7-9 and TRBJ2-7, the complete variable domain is DTGVSQNPRHKITKRGQNVTFRCDPISEHNRLYWYRQTLGQGPEFLTYFQNEAQLEKSRLLSDRFSAERPKGSFSTLEIQRTEQGDSAMYLCASSSSYVLGYEQYFGPGTRLTVT.

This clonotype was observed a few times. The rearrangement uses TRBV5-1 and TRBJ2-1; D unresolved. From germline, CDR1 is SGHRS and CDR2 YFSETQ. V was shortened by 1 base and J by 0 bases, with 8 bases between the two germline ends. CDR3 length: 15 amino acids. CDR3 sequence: CASSLQSISYNEQFF. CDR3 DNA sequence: TGCGCCAGCAGCTTGCAGTCAATCTCCTACAATGAGCAGTTCTTC.

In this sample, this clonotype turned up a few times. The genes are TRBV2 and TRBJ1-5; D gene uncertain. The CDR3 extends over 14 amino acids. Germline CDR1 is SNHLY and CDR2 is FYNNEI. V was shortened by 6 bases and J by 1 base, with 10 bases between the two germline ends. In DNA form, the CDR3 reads TGTGCCAGCAGCAAGGACCTAAGCAATCAGCCCCAGCATTTT. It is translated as CASSKDLSNQPQHF.

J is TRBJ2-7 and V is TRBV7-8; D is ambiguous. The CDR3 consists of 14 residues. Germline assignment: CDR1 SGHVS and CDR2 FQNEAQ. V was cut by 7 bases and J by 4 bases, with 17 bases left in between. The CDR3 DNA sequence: TGTGCCAGCAAGGCCCCGGGCCCTCGGTACGAGCAGTACTTC. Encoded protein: CASKAPGPRYEQYF. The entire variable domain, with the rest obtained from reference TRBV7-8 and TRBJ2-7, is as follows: GAGVSQSPRYKVAKRGQDVALRCDPISGHVSLFWYQQALGQGPEFLTYFQNEAQLDKSGLPSDRFFAERPEGSVSTLKIQRTQQEDSAVYLCASKAPGPRYEQYFGPGTRLTVT.

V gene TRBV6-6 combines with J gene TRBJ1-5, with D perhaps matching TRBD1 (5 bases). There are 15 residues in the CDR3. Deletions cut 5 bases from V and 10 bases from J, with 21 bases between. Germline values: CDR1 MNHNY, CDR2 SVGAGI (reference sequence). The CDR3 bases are TGTGCCAGCAGTAGCATCCGGGACTCAGGACAACCCCAGCATTTT. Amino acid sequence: CASSSIRDSGQPQHF.

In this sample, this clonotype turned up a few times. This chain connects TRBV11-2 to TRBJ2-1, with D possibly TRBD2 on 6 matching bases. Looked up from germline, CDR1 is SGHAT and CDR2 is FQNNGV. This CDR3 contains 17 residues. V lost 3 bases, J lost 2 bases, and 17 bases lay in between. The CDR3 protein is CASSFPRGRPAYNEQFF. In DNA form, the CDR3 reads TGTGCCAGCAGCTTCCCTCGGGGGAGGCCAGCCTACAATGAGCAGTTCTTC.

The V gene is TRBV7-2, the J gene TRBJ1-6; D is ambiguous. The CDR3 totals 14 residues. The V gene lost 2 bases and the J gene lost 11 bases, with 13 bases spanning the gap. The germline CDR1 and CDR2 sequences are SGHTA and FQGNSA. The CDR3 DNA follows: TGTGCCAGCAGCTTAACCAAGGCCCGGGCACCCCTCCACTTT. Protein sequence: CASSLTKARAPLHF.

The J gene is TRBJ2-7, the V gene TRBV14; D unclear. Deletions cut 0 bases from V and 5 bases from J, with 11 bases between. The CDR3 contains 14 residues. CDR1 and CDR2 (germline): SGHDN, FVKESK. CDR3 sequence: CASSQEGYWDEQYF. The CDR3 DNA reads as TGTGCCAGCAGCCAAGAGGGGTATTGGGACGAGCAGTACTTC.

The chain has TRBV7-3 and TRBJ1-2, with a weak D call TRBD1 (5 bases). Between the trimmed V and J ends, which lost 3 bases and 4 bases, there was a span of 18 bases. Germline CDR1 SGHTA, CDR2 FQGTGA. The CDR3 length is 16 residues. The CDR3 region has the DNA TGTGCCAGCAGCTTCCCCGGGACGGAGTCAACCTATGGCTACACCTTC. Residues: CASSFPGTESTYGYTF.

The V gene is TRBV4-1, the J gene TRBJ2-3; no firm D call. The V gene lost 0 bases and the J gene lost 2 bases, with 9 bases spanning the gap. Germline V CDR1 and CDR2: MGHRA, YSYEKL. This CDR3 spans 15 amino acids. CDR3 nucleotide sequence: TGCGCCAGCAGCCAAGATCCCTCCGTCACAGATACGCAGTATTTT. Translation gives CASSQDPSVTDTQYF.